A selection of T cell receptor beta chains follows, all from one sample in a study of T cells after yellow fever vaccination. TCRdb reanalysed the 5' RACE reads using MiXCR and keeps one entry per CDR3 protein. This table holds about 630,000 distinct CDR3 sequences, approximately 13% found once. The specimen was PBMCs, collected on the day of the yellow fever booster vaccination. The receptors were sampled from a man aged 25-45 years who received the YFV17D yellow fever vaccine. CDR3s include the opening cysteine and the closing phenylalanine or tryptophan. D genes are given only for firm matches. Size values are once, few and many counts, or a class for expanded clones, and some rows have none.

clone_size	v_call	j_call	d_call	cdr3_aa	cdr3_nt
few	TRBV12-3/TRBV12-4	TRBJ1-5	-	CASNGGTGNQPQHF	TGTGCCAGCAACGGGGGCACGGGCAATCAGCCCCAGCATTTT
few	TRBV9	TRBJ1-1	TRBD1	CASSAQGAEDTEAFF	TGTGCCAGCAGCGCACAGGGGGCGGAAGACACTGAAGCTTTCTTT
-	TRBV6-1	TRBJ1-3	-	CASSRGQGLSGNTIYF	TGTGCCAGCAGCAGGGGTCAGGGCCTCTCTGGAAACACCATATATTTT
-	TRBV5-1	TRBJ1-1	-	CASSLYGGGTEAFF	TGCGCCAGCAGCTTGTACGGGGGAGGTACTGAAGCTTTCTTT
-	TRBV5-5	TRBJ2-1	TRBD2	CASSSAQLGLAGSNEQFF	TGTGCCAGCAGCTCCGCCCAATTAGGACTAGCGGGGTCCAATGAGCAGTTCTTC
-	TRBV6-2/TRBV6-3	TRBJ2-1	-	CASNTRQGGNEQFF	TGTGCCAGCAACACGCGCCAAGGGGGCAATGAGCAGTTCTTC
-	TRBV3-1	TRBJ2-1	-	CASSLSSGRGEQFF	TGTGCCAGCAGCCTTAGCTCTGGTCGTGGTGAGCAGTTCTTC
few	TRBV2	TRBJ2-3	-	CASSRLGSWDTQYF	TGTGCCAGCAGTCGTTTAGGGAGTTGGGATACGCAGTATTTT
few	TRBV5-5	TRBJ2-2	TRBD1	CASSYGQGFAGELFF	TGTGCCAGCAGCTACGGACAGGGTTTCGCCGGGGAGCTGTTTTTT
-	TRBV5-1	TRBJ2-3	-	CASSLGNIQGDTQYF	TGCGCCAGCAGCTTGGGGAATATCCAGGGAGATACGCAGTATTTT